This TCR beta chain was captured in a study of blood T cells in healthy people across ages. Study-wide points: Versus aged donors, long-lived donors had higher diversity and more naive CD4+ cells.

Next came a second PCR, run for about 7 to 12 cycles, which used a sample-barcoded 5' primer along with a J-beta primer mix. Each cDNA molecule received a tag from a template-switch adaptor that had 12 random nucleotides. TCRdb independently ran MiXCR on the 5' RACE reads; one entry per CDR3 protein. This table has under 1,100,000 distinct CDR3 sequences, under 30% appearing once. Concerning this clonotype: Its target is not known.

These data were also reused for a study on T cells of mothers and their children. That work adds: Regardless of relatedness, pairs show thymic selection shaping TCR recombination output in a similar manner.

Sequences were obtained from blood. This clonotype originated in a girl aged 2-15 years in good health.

The CDR3 region has the DNA TGCAGTGCTCTCCGACGGGACTCCTACAATGAGCAGTTCTTC. Encoded protein: CSALRRDSYNEQFF. The chain links TRBV20-1 to TRBJ2-1; a possible D gene is TRBD2 (5 bases). With 5 bases removed from V and 0 bases from J, the gap between germline ends came to 11 bases. CDR1 and CDR2 from the germline V gene are DFQATT and SNEGSKA (reference sequence). CDR3 length: 14 residues.